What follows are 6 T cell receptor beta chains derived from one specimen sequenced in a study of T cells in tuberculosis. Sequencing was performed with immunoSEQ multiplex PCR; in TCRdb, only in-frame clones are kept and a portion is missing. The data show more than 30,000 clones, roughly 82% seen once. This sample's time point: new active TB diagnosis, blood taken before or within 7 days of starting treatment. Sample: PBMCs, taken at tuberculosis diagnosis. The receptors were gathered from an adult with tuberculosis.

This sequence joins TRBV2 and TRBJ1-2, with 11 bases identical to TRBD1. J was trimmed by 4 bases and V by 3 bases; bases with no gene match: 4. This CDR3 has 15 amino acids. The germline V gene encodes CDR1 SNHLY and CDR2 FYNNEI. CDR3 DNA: TGTGCCAGCAGTGAGGACAGGGGGCAGGTCTATGGCTACACCTTC. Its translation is CASSEDRGQVYGYTF.

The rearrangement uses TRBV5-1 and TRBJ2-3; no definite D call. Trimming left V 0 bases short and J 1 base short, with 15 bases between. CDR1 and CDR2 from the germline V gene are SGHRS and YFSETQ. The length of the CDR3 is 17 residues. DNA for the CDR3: TGCGCCAGCAGCTTGGCAGTTCTCAAGACTGGCACAGATACGCAGTATTTT. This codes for CASSLAVLKTGTDTQYF.

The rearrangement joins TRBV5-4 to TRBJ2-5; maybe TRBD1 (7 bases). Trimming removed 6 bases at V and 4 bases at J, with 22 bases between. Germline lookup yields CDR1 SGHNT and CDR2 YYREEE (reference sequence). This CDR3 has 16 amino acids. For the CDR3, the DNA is TGTGCCAGCAAGGAGGGGCAAGGGGGCCGGACAGAGACCCAGTACTTC. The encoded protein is CASKEGQGGRTETQYF.

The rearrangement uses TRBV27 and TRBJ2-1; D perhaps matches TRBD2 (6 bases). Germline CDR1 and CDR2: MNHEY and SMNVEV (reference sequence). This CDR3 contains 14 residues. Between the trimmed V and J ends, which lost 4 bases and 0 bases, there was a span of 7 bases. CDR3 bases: TGTGCCAGCAGTTACGGGAGCTCCTACAATGAGCAGTTCTTC. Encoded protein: CASSYGSSYNEQFF.

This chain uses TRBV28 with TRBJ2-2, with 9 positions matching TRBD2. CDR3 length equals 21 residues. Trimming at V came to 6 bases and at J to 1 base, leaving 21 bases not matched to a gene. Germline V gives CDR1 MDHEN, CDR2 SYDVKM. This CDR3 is CASSPLWSRPSGMENTGELFF. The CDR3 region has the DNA TGTGCCAGCAGCCCACTATGGTCCCGGCCTAGCGGGATGGAGAACACCGGGGAGCTGTTTTTT.

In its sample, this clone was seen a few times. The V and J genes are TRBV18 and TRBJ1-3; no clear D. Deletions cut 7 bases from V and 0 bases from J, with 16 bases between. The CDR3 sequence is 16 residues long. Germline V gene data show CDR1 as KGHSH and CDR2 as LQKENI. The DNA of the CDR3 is TGTGCCAGCTTAACCGGAGGGAGGTACTCTGGAAACACCATATATTTT. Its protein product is CASLTGGRYSGNTIYF.